The 12 T cell receptor beta chains below come from one sample, sequenced in a study of shared clonotypes between healthy human individuals (dated by TCRdb to about 2020). Libraries were built with the immunoSEQ multiplex PCR assay. Imported from immuneACCESS, the table was reduced by TCRdb to in-frame sequences with V and J called. These copies leave out some clones; in studies compared against another copy, an unresolved V gene accounts for under half, and the cause of the remainder is not known. Within this sample are over a million clones, with about 98.5% of them counted one time only. Around 0.33% of the sample comes from the top ten. Sample: naive CD4+ T cells sorted from blood. The sample's cell subset or site label, decoded: CD45RA+ positively selected. The receptors stem from a man younger than 45 in good health.

V gene TRBV7-2 combines with J gene TRBJ2-2; 11 bases match TRBD2. The V segment lost 7 bases and the J segment 6 bases; nucleotides outside the gene matches: 7. CDR1 SGHTA and CDR2 FQGNSA come from the germline V gene. This CDR3 is built from 15 residues. The CDR3 region has the DNA TGTGCCAGCACCCTGCCTAGCGGGAGGTCCGGGGAGCTGTTTTTT. Protein product: CASTLPSGRSGELFF.

The rearrangement uses TRBV19 and TRBJ2-1; 11 bases line up with TRBD2. Trimming at V came to 3 bases and at J to 6 bases, leaving 7 bases not matched to a gene. Germline assignment: CDR1 LNHDA and CDR2 SQIVND (reference sequence). The CDR3 sequence is 16 residues long. CDR3 sequence: CASSMRIGTSGNEQFF. The CDR3 nucleotides read TGTGCCAGTAGTATGAGGATCGGGACTAGCGGCAATGAGCAGTTCTTC.

The V and J genes are TRBV9 and TRBJ2-1; D unresolved. Germline CDR1 is SGDLS and CDR2 is YYNGEE. The CDR3 consists of 14 residues. The germline V and J ends were trimmed by 0 bases and 8 bases, with 12 bases remaining between them. In nucleotides, the CDR3 is TGTGCCAGCAGCGTAGCTTCGACCAGCGATGAGCAGTTCTTC. It yields the protein CASSVASTSDEQFF.

The chain carries TRBV2 and TRBJ2-7; TRBD1 matches 12 bases. The CDR3 is 22 amino acids. With V trimmed by 8 bases and J by 3 bases, 29 bases remained unmatched. In germline, CDR1 is SNHLY, CDR2 FYNNEI. Here the CDR3 reads CASDSRGTGGFVVTKSFYEQYF. The CDR3 region has the DNA TGTGCCAGCGATTCTCGGGGGACAGGGGGCTTTGTGGTGACTAAATCCTTCTACGAGCAGTACTTC.

This chain links TRBV7-3 with TRBJ2-3, with 16 bases lining up with TRBD2. The CDR3 has 20 amino acids. Per germline, CDR1 SGHTA and CDR2 FQGTGA. V lost 1 base and J lost 2; bases outside the gene matches: 9. The CDR3 region is CASSLKAGTSGRATTDTQYF. In nucleotides, the CDR3 is TGTGCCAGCAGCTTAAAAGCTGGGACTAGCGGGAGGGCCACCACAGATACGCAGTATTTT.

With respect to this clone: Germline and junction disagree at one end, which may indicate a read error. The rearrangement links TRBV20-1 to TRBJ2-1, with D possibly matching TRBD1 (5 bases). The germline gives CDR1 DFQATT, CDR2 SNEGSKA (reference sequence). The CDR3 is 11 amino acids. Here the CDR3 reads CSAVGHNELFF. CDR3 DNA: TGCAGTGCTGTAGGACACAATGAGCTGTTCTTC.

This clone was observed once. The rearrangement uses TRBV5-1 and TRBJ2-2; 9 positions agree with TRBD1. The CDR3 runs to 16 residues. The germline V gene has CDR1 SGHRS and CDR2 YFSETQ. J lost 5 bases, V lost 1 base, and 6 bases had no gene match. For the CDR3, the DNA is TGCGCCAGCAGCTTGAACACAGGGGGCGCAACCGGGGAGCTGTTTTTT. Amino acid sequence: CASSLNTGGATGELFF.

The chain links TRBV7-9 to TRBJ1-1; D gene uncertain. The CDR3 length is 14 residues. In germline, CDR1 is SEHNR, CDR2 FQNEAQ (reference sequence). Trimming shortened V by 4 bases and J by 3 bases, and 12 bases separated the two germline ends. The CDR3 DNA reads TGTGCCAGCAGCTCTAGCGGGTGGGACACTGAAGCTTTCTTT. Translation gives CASSSSGWDTEAFF.

The J gene is TRBJ2-5, the V gene TRBV14; no clear D gene. Germline V gene sequence: CDR1 SGHDN, CDR2 FVKESK. The CDR3 contains 13 residues. The V end was cut by 4 bases, the J end by 5 bases, with 11 bases between. The CDR3 protein is CASSRASWETQYF. CDR3 nucleotides: TGTGCCAGCAGCCGCGCAAGCTGGGAGACCCAGTACTTC.

The V call is TRBV7-3, the J call TRBJ2-7; 10 nucleotides line up with TRBD2. The CDR3 spans 13 residues. The germline gives CDR1 SGHTA, CDR2 FQGTGA. The V and J ends lost 3 bases and 9 bases, in that order; junction bases with no gene match: 5. CDR3 sequence: CASSFLAGEAQYF. In DNA, the CDR3 is TGTGCCAGCAGCTTCCTAGCGGGAGAGGCGCAGTACTTC. The full variable domain, with the rest looked up from reference TRBV7-3 and TRBJ2-7, is GAGVSQTPSNKVTEKGKYVELRCDPISGHTALYWYRQSLGQGPEFLIYFQGTGAADDSGLPNDRFFAVRPEGSVSTLKIQRTERGDSAVYLCASSFLAGEAQYFGPGTRLTVT.

The chain links TRBV18 to TRBJ2-7, with 9 nucleotides matching TRBD2. V was pared by 1 base and J by 3 bases, with 7 bases of the junction left unmatched. This CDR3 has 16 amino acids. In germline, CDR1 is KGHSH, CDR2 LQKENI. The chain's CDR3 is CASSPRGRAPNYEQYF. In nucleotides, the CDR3 is TGTGCCAGCTCACCACGCGGGAGGGCCCCAAACTACGAGCAGTACTTC.

This clone is a singleton in its sample. The sample carries other DNA sequences with the same CDR3. V is TRBV5-1 and J is TRBJ1-5; D uncertain. Germline V lookup: CDR1 SGHRS, CDR2 YFSETQ. The CDR3 consists of 13 residues. V lost 4 bases to trimming and J lost 7 bases, with 12 bases between them. The CDR3 spells CASSLNPGQPQHF. CDR3 bases: TGCGCCAGCAGCCTGAACCCGGGGCAGCCCCAGCATTTT.